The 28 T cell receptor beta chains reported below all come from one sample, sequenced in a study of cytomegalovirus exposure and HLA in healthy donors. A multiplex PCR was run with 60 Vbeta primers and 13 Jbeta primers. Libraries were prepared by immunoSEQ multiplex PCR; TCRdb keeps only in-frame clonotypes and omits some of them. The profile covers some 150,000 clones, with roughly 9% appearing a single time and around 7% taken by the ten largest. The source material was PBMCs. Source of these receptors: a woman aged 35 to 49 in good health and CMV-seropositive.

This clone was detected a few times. This chain's CDR3 is CASSPQTGWGETQYF. The CDR3, as DNA: TGTGCCAGCAGCCCCCAAACAGGGTGGGGAGAGACCCAGTACTTC. The chain is built from TRBV7-3 and TRBJ2-5; the D gene is possibly TRBD1 (6 bases). There are 15 residues in the CDR3. The germline V gene has CDR1 SGHTA and CDR2 FQGTGA. Trimming cost V 5 bases and J 4 bases, with 17 bases left between them.

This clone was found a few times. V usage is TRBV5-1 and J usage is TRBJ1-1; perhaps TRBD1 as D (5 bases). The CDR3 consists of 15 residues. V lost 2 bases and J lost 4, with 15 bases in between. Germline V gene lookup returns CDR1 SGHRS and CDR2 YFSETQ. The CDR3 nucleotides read TGCGCCAGCAGCTTAACAGGATCGAAGAGCACTGAAGCTTTCTTT. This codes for CASSLTGSKSTEAFF.

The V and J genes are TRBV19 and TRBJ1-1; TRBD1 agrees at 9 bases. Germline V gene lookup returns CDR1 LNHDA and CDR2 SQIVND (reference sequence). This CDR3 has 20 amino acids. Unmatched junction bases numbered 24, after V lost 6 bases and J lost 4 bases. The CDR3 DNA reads TGTGCCAGTAGAGCCTACAACCCGGGACAGGGTACCGGAGGAGGCACTGAAGCTTTCTTT. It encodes CASRAYNPGQGTGGGTEAFF.

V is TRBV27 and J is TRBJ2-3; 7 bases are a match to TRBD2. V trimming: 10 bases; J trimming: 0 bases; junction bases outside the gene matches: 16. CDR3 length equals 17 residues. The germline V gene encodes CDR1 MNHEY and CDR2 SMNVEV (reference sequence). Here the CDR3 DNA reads TGTGCCACCTCCGGGGTAGCGGGTACTTCTAGCACAGATACGCAGTATTTT. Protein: CATSGVAGTSSTDTQYF.

The CDR3 region has the DNA TGTGCCAGCACCTTGGGGACAGGAGTAATGAACACTGAAGCTTTCTTT. Translation: CASTLGTGVMNTEAFF. The chain combines TRBV7-2 with TRBJ1-1, with TRBD1 identical over 8 bases. The J segment lost 0 bases and the V segment lost 7 bases, leaving 10 bases of the junction unmatched. The CDR3 runs 16 residues. The germline CDR1 and CDR2 sequences are SGHTA and FQGNSA.

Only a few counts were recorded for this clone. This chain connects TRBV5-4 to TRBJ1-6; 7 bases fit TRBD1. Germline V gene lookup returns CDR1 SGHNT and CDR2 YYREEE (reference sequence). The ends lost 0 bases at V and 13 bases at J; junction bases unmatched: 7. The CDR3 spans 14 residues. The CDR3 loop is CASSLEGGLKPLHF. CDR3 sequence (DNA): TGTGCCAGCAGCTTGGAAGGGGGCTTGAAGCCCCTCCACTTT.

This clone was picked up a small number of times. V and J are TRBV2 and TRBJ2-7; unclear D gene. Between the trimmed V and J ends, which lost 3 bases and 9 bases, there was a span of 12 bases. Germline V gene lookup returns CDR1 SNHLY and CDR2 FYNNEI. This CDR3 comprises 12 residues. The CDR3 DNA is TGTGCCAGCAGTGATGCCAGCCTAGGGCAGTACTTC. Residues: CASSDASLGQYF.

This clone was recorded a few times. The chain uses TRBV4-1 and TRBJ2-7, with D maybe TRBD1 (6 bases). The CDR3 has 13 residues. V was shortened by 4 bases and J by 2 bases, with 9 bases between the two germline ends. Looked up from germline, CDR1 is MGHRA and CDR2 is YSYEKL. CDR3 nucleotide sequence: TGCGCCAGCAGCCCAGACAGGACCTACGAGCAGTACTTC. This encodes CASSPDRTYEQYF.

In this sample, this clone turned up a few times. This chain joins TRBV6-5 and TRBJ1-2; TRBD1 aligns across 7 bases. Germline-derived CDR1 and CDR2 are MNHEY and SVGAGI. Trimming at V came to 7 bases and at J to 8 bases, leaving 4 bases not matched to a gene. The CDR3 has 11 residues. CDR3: CASKAGGGYTF. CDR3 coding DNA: TGTGCCAGCAAGGCAGGGGGAGGCTACACCTTC.

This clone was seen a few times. The CDR3 DNA sequence: TGTGCCAGCAGCCATGCAGGGGGGAAAGCCACTGAAGCTTTCTTT. Translated: CASSHAGGKATEAFF. The chain links TRBV6-6 to TRBJ1-1, with 7 positions matching TRBD1. Germline V CDR1 and CDR2: MNHNY, SVGAGI (reference sequence). Germline trimming cut 6 bases from V and 4 bases from J; bases unmatched to any gene: 11. The CDR3 is 15 residues long.

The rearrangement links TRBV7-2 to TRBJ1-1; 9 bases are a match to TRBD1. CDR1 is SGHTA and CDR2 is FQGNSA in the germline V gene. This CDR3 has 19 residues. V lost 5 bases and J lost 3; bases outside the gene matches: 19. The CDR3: CASSVAAYRGLWRYTEAFF. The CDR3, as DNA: TGTGCCAGCAGCGTTGCGGCTTACAGGGGGCTTTGGCGGTACACTGAAGCTTTCTTT.

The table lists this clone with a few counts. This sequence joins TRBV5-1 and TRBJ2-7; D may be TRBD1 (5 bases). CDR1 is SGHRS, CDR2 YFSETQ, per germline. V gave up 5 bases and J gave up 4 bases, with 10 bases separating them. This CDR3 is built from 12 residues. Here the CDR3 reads CASSPPGYEQYF. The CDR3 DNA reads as TGCGCCAGCAGTCCTCCAGGGTACGAGCAGTACTTC.

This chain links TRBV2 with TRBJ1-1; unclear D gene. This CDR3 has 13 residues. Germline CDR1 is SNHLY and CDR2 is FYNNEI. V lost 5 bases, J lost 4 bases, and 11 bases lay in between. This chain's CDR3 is CASSREGSTEAFF. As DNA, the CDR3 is TGTGCCAGCAGTCGGGAGGGCAGCACTGAAGCTTTCTTT.

Written as DNA, the CDR3 is TGTGCCAGCAGCTTCAGGGCGGGGGCCCAAGAGACCCAGTACTTC. Its protein is CASSFRAGAQETQYF. V is TRBV7-9 and J is TRBJ2-5, with a tentative D call TRBD2 (7 bases). Trimming removed 3 bases at V and 1 base at J, with 12 bases between. Germline V CDR1 and CDR2: SEHNR, FQNEAQ (reference sequence). The CDR3 extends over 15 amino acids.

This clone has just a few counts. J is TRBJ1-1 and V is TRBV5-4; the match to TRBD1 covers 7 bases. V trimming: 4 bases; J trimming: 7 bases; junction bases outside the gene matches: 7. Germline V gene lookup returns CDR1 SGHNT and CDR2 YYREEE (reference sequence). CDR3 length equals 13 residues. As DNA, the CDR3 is TGTGCCAGCAGCATACCGGGACAGAATGAAGCTTTCTTT. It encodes CASSIPGQNEAFF.

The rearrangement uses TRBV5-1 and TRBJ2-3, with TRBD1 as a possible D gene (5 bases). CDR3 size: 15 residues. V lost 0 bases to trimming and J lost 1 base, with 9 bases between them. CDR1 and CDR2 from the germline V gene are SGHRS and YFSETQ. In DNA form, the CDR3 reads TGCGCCAGCAGCTTGGCCCCCAGGGGCACAGATACGCAGTATTTT. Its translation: CASSLAPRGTDTQYF.

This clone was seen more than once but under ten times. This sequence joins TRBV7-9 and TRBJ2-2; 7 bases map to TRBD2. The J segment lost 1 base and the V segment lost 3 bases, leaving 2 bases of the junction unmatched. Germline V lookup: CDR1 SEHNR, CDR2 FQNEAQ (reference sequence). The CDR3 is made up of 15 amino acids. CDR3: CASSFREGNTGELFF. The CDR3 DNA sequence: TGTGCCAGCAGCTTTAGGGAGGGGAACACCGGGGAGCTGTTTTTT.

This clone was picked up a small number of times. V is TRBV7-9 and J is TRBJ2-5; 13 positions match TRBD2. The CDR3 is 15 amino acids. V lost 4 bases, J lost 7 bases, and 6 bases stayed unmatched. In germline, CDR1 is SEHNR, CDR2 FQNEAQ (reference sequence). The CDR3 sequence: CASSSTSGGPGTQYF. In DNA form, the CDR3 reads TGTGCCAGCAGCTCGACTAGCGGGGGGCCAGGGACCCAGTACTTC.

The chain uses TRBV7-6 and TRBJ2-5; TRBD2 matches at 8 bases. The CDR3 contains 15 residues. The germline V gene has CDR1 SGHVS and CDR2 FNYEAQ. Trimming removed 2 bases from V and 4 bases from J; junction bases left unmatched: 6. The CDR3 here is CASSLFSGDGETQYF. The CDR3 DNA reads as TGTGCCAGCAGCTTATTTAGCGGGGACGGAGAGACCCAGTACTTC.

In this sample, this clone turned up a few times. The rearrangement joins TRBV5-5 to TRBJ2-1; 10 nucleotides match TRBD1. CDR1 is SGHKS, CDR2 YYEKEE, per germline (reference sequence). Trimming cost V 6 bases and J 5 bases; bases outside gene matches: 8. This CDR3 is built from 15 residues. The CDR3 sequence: CASTTGTGAHNEQFF. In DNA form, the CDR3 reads TGTGCCAGCACAACCGGGACAGGGGCGCACAATGAGCAGTTCTTC.

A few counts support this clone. DNA for the CDR3: TGTGCCAGCAGTGAAGAGCGGGCGGCCTACAATGAGCAGTTCTTC. This encodes CASSEERAAYNEQFF. The rearrangement joins TRBV6-1 to TRBJ2-1; possible D gene TRBD2, 6 bases. The CDR3 length is 15 residues. V lost 1 base to trimming and J lost 2 bases, with 9 bases between them. Germline V gene lookup returns CDR1 MNHNS and CDR2 SASEGT.

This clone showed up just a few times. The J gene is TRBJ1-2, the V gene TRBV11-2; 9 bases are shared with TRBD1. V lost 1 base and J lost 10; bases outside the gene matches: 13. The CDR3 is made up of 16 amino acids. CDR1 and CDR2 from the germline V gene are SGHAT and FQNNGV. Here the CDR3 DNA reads TGTGCCAGCAGCTTAGTAGGAGGAGGGACAGGGTGGGACTACACCTTC. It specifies CASSLVGGGTGWDYTF.

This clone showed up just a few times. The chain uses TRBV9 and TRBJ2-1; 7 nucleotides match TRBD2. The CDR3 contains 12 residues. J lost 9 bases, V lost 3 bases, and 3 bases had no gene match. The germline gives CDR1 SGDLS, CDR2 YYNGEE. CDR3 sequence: CASSASSGEQFF. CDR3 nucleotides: TGTGCCAGCAGCGCTTCTAGCGGTGAGCAGTTCTTC. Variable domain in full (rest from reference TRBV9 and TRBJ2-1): DSGVTQTPKHLITATGQRVTLRCSPRSGDLSVYWYQQSLDQGLQFLIQYYNGEERAKGNILERFSAQQFPDLHSELNLSSLELGDSALYFCASSASSGEQFFGPGTRLTVL.

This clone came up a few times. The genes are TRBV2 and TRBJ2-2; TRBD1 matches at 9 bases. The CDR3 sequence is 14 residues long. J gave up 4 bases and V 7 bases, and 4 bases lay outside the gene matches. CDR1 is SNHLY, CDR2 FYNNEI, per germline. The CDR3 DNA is TGTGCCAGCAATCGGGACAGGGCCACCGGGGAGCTGTTTTTT. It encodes CASNRDRATGELFF.

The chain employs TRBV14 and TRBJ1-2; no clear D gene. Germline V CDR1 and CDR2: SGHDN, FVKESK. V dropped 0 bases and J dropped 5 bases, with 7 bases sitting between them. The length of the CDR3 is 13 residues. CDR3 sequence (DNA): TGTGCCAGCAGCCAAGACTTTAGTTATGGCTACACCTTC. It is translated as CASSQDFSYGYTF. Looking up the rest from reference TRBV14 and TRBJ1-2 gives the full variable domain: EAGVTQFPSHSVIEKGQTVTLRCDPISGHDNLYWYRRVMGKEIKFLLHFVKESKQDESGMPNNRFLAERTGGTYSTLKVQPAELEDSGVYFCASSQDFSYGYTFGSGTRLTVV.

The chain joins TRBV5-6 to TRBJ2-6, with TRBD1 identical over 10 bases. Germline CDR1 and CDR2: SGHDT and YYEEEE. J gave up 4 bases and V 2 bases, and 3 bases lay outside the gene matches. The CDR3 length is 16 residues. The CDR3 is CASSFDRGRGANVLTF. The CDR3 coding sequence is TGTGCCAGCAGCTTCGACAGGGGGCGGGGGGCCAACGTCCTGACTTTC.

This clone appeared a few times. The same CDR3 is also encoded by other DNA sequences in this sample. CDR3 in amino acids: CASSLGTGNSPLHF. CDR3 nucleotides: TGTGCCAGCAGCTTAGGTACAGGGAATTCACCCCTCCACTTT. V gene TRBV7-6 combines with J gene TRBJ1-6, with D perhaps matching TRBD1 (6 bases). This CDR3 has 14 residues. V was shortened by 1 base and J by 7 bases, with 8 bases between the two germline ends. Germline assignment: CDR1 SGHVS and CDR2 FNYEAQ.

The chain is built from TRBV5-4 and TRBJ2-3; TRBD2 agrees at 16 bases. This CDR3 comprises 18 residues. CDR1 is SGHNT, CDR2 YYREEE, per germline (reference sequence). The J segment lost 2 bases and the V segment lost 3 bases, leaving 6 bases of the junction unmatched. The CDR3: CASSSGTSGGAVTDTQYF. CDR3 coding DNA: TGTGCCAGCAGCTCTGGGACTAGCGGGGGGGCCGTCACAGATACGCAGTATTTT.